Following are 23 T cell receptor beta chains from one sample sequenced in a study of spatial heterogeneity in lung cancer (dated by TCRdb to the late 2010s). The sample's time point label, decoded: sample taken at primary tumor resection. These receptors are not linked to any known antigen. Library construction relied on 5' RACE. TCRdb shows the sequencer as NextSeq 500. TCRdb cleaned the public reads at Q25 with fastp, built clones with MiXCR and kept in-frame beta chains. Duplicate CDR3 protein sequences are folded into a single record with the most common DNA and genes. Here the sample has fewer than 10,000 distinct CDR3 sequences; around 6.7% occur a single time. The top ten clones comprise around 17% of the sample. General findings and caveats noted by the study authors: The tumor nonsynonymous mutation count correlated with the number of expanded alpha and beta TCRs within the tumor.

The sequences come from lung tumor tissue, collected at surgery. The receptors shown here come from a female donor with early-stage non-small cell lung cancer.

This clonotype was recorded at least ten times. This beta chain is a stray read from a library made for alpha chains; its abundance is not meaningful. The rearrangement joins TRBV6-5 to TRBJ2-6; D is tentatively TRBD1 or TRBD2 (5 bases each). The germline V and J ends were trimmed by 5 bases and 2 bases, with 10 bases remaining between them. The CDR3 extends over 15 amino acids. Germline CDR1 and CDR2: MNHEY and SVGAGI. The CDR3 bases are TGTGCCAGCAGTATGTTGGGGGCTGGGGCCAACGTCCTGACTTTC. This codes for CASSMLGAGANVLTF.

This clonotype has ten or more counts. The size of this beta chain means little, since it is a stray read in a library made for alpha chains. V is TRBV6-6 and J is TRBJ2-2; D ambiguous. Germline V CDR1 and CDR2: MNHNY, SVGAGI (reference sequence). The CDR3 is made up of 16 amino acids. Trimming removed 6 bases at V and 0 bases at J, with 14 bases between. The CDR3 spells CASRPRSSANTGELFF. For the CDR3, the DNA is TGTGCCAGCAGACCCCGTAGCTCCGCGAACACCGGGGAGCTGTTTTTT.

This clonotype was observed many times. This beta chain is a stray sequence in a library constructed for alpha chains; its clone size is not meaningful. V is TRBV10-3 and J is TRBJ2-2; D might be TRBD1 (6 bases). V was pared by 4 bases and J by 7 bases, with 10 bases between. Germline-derived CDR1 and CDR2 are ENHRY and SYGVKD. The CDR3 consists of 13 residues. CDR3 region: CAISAGQRGELFF. The CDR3 DNA reads as TGTGCCATCAGTGCGGGACAACGCGGGGAGCTGTTTTTT.

Sample share makes this clonotype medium-sized. This beta chain is an unintended read in a library built for alpha chains; its size means little. The chain joins TRBV11-2 to TRBJ2-7; maybe TRBD2 (5 bases). This CDR3 comprises 14 residues. CDR1 is SGHAT, CDR2 FQNNGV, per germline. V was trimmed by 4 bases and J by 2 bases, leaving 12 bases between them. The CDR3 reads CASSYPTGTYEQYF. The CDR3 DNA reads as TGTGCCAGCAGCTACCCGACGGGAACCTACGAGCAGTACTTC. The full variable domain, with the rest looked up from reference TRBV11-2 and TRBJ2-7, is EAGVAQSPRYKIIEKRQSVAFWCNPISGHATLYWYQQILGQGPKLLIQFQNNGVVDDSQLPKDRFSAERLKGVDSTLKIQPAKLEDSAVYLCASSYPTGTYEQYFGPGTRLTVT.

On this clonotype: In a library made to pick up alpha chains, this beta chain is a stray read with a size that means little. The chain carries TRBV6-1 and TRBJ2-1, with D possibly matching TRBD1 (7 bases). Germline-derived CDR1 and CDR2 are MNHNS and SASEGT. This CDR3 has 13 amino acids. V was trimmed by 6 bases and J by 7 bases, leaving 13 bases between them. Here the CDR3 reads CASRIQGRNEQFF. As DNA, the CDR3 is TGTGCCAGCAGGATACAGGGGAGGAATGAGCAGTTCTTC.

In its sample, this clonotype ranks as medium-sized. Because this beta chain is a stray read in a library intended to capture alpha chains, its abundance should not be given much weight. The V and J genes are TRBV7-8 and TRBJ2-3, with D hard to call. This CDR3 has 13 residues. V lost 0 bases and J 4 bases, leaving 5 bases between the germline ends. CDR1 and CDR2 (germline): SGHVS, FQNEAQ. The CDR3 DNA reads TGTGCCAGCAGCTTAGCTTTGGCAGATACGCAGTATTTT. It specifies CASSLALADTQYF.

In its sample, this clonotype ranks as medium-sized. This beta chain turned up in a library designed for alpha chains; as an off-target read, its abundance says little. The chain has TRBV30 and TRBJ2-3; the D is unclear. The length of the CDR3 is 15 residues. The ends were cut back, 0 bases at V and 2 bases at J, with 12 bases in the middle. Per the germline V gene, CDR1 is GTSNPN and CDR2 is SVGIG (reference sequence). CDR3 DNA: TGTGCCTGGAGTGTACTGGGTCTGGACACAGATACGCAGTATTTT. It specifies CAWSVLGLDTDTQYF.

This clonotype was seen ten or more times. This beta chain was picked up by a library intended for alpha chains and is off target, so its count carries little meaning. The genes are TRBV27 and TRBJ2-7; TRBD1 aligns across 8 bases. V lost 5 bases to trimming and J lost 3 bases; unmatched junction nucleotides: 9. The CDR3 totals 15 residues. Germline loops: CDR1 MNHEY, CDR2 SMNVEV (reference sequence). In nucleotides, the CDR3 is TGTGCCAGCAGTAACCGACAGGGGACAGGCTACGAGCAGTACTTC. Encoded protein: CASSNRQGTGYEQYF.

This clonotype was found many times. This beta chain is an unintended read in a library built for alpha chains; its size means little. The CDR3 here is CASSVGRQGYEQYF. CDR3 bases: TGTGCCAGCAGCGTAGGTAGGCAGGGTTACGAGCAGTACTTC. The V gene is TRBV9, the J gene TRBJ2-7; D perhaps matches TRBD1 (5 bases). Germline lookup yields CDR1 SGDLS and CDR2 YYNGEE. The V and J ends lost 0 bases and 4 bases respectively, with 11 bases between them. This CDR3 has 14 amino acids.

This clonotype was recorded at least ten times. In a library made to pick up alpha chains, this beta chain is a stray read with a size that means little. The chain links TRBV2 to TRBJ2-2; no firm D call. V was cut by 9 bases and J by 4 bases, with 6 bases left in between. The germline gives CDR1 SNHLY, CDR2 FYNNEI. The CDR3 totals 11 residues. This chain's CDR3 is CASTFTGELFF. The CDR3 nucleotides read TGTGCCAGTACGTTCACCGGGGAGCTGTTTTTT.

To note about this clonotype: Because the library targeted alpha chains, this beta chain is an off-target read whose size means little. The J gene is TRBJ1-1, the V gene TRBV29-1; TRBD1 matches 8 bases. This CDR3 spans 12 amino acids. In germline, CDR1 is SQVTM, CDR2 ANQGSEA. Unmatched junction bases numbered 5, after V lost 6 bases and J lost 5 bases. CDR3 sequence: CSVGTGETEAFF. The CDR3 coding sequence is TGCAGCGTGGGGACAGGAGAGACTGAAGCTTTCTTT. The full variable domain, with the rest looked up from reference TRBV29-1 and TRBJ1-1, is SAVISQKPSRDICQRGTSLTIQCQVDSQVTMMFWYRQQPGQSLTLIATANQGSEATYESGFVIDKFPISRPNLTFSTLTVSNMSPEDSSIYLCSVGTGETEAFFGQGTRLTVV.

Concerning this clonotype: This beta chain slipped into a library made for alpha chains as a stray read, so its size is not meaningful. The chain uses TRBV20-1 and TRBJ2-4; D gene uncertain. Germline lookup yields CDR1 DFQATT and CDR2 SNEGSKA (reference sequence). The V gene lost 3 bases and the J gene lost 2 bases, with 5 bases spanning the gap. This CDR3 spans 12 amino acids. This CDR3 is CSARWTKNIQYF. CDR3 DNA: TGCAGTGCTAGGTGGACCAAAAACATTCAGTACTTC.

This clonotype was seen repeatedly, ten times or more. For a library built for alpha chains, this beta chain is a stray read; little rests on its size. V usage is TRBV9 and J usage is TRBJ1-3; no reliable D call. V was trimmed by 0 bases and J by 3 bases, leaving 7 bases between them. CDR1 and CDR2 (germline): SGDLS, YYNGEE. This CDR3 has 14 amino acids. CDR3 region: CASSVDPDGNTIYF. CDR3 nucleotides: TGTGCCAGCAGCGTAGACCCAGATGGAAACACCATATATTTT.

In this sample, this clonotype is medium-sized. The library was prepared for alpha chains; this beta chain is a stray read, so its frequency means little. The chain links TRBV6-6 to TRBJ2-2, with TRBD2 matching over 7 bases. After removal of 0 bases from V and 4 bases from J, the junction contained 8 bases not matched to a gene. Per the germline V gene, CDR1 is MNHNY and CDR2 is SVGAGI (reference sequence). The CDR3 has 17 amino acids. CDR3 nucleotide sequence: TGTGCCAGCAGTTACTCTTGGCGGCGGGAGCCCACCGGGGAGCTGTTTTTT. It specifies CASSYSWRREPTGELFF.

In regard to this clonotype: Since the library was made to target alpha chains, this beta chain is a stray read and its abundance is not meaningful. The chain's CDR3 is CASSEWRGWEQFF. CDR3 bases: TGTGCCAGCAGTGAATGGCGGGGTTGGGAGCAGTTCTTC. J is TRBJ2-1 and V is TRBV6-1; D perhaps matches TRBD2 (6 bases). The germline V gene has CDR1 MNHNS and CDR2 SASEGT. Between the trimmed V and J ends, which lost 2 bases and 10 bases, there was a span of 12 bases. CDR3 length equals 13 residues.

This clonotype has at least ten counts. Since the library was made to target alpha chains, this beta chain is a stray read and its abundance is not meaningful. DNA of the CDR3: TGTGCCAGCAGTTCCCGGTCGAGGTCGGGGCGGTTCTTC. Translation gives CASSSRSRSGRFF. The chain carries TRBV12-3 or TRBV12-4 and TRBJ2-1; TRBD1 or TRBD2 may be the D gene (5 bases each). CDR3 size: 13 residues. With 4 bases removed from V and 15 bases from J, the gap between germline ends came to 19 bases.

At least ten counts were recorded for this clonotype. This beta chain is an unintended read in a library built for alpha chains; its size means little. For the CDR3, the DNA is TGTGCCAGCAGCTCCCTAGTACTAGCCAAAAACATTCAGTACTTC. This encodes CASSSLVLAKNIQYF. V gene TRBV7-9 combines with J gene TRBJ2-4; D uncertain. This CDR3 has 15 amino acids. V was cut by 4 bases and J by 0 bases, with 10 bases left in between. The V gene's germline CDR1 is SEHNR and CDR2 FQNEAQ (reference sequence). The full variable domain, its missing parts supplied by reference TRBV7-9 and TRBJ2-4, is DTGVSQNPRHKITKRGQNVTFRCDPISEHNRLYWYRQTLGQGPEFLTYFQNEAQLEKSRLLSDRFSAERPKGSFSTLEIQRTEQGDSAMYLCASSSLVLAKNIQYFGAGTRLSVL.

This clonotype was counted many times. This beta chain came through as a stray read in a library set up for alpha chains, and its size says little. This chain links TRBV11-2 with TRBJ2-2, with TRBD2 matching 11 bases. This CDR3 region has 16 residues. Germline values: CDR1 SGHAT, CDR2 FQNNGV. The V segment lost 4 bases and the J segment 5 bases; nucleotides outside the gene matches: 6. The CDR3 region is CASSSLAGGGTGELFF. CDR3 in DNA: TGTGCCAGCAGCTCCTTAGCGGGAGGGGGAACCGGGGAGCTGTTTTTT.

This clonotype has a count of ten or more. The library was built for alpha chains, so this beta chain is an off-target read and its size means little. The chain links TRBV11-2 to TRBJ2-2; the match to TRBD1 covers 8 bases. CDR1 SGHAT and CDR2 FQNNGV come from the germline V gene. This CDR3 has 15 amino acids. V gave up 4 bases and J gave up 3 bases; unmatched junction bases: 4. The CDR3 coding sequence is TGTGCCAGCAGCTACCAGGGGGCCTACACCGGGGAGCTGTTTTTT. Translating gives CASSYQGAYTGELFF. The variable domain in full, completed from reference TRBV11-2 and TRBJ2-2, reads EAGVAQSPRYKIIEKRQSVAFWCNPISGHATLYWYQQILGQGPKLLIQFQNNGVVDDSQLPKDRFSAERLKGVDSTLKIQPAKLEDSAVYLCASSYQGAYTGELFFGEGSRLTVL.

By share of the sample, this clonotype is medium-sized (0.01 to 0.1%). This beta chain represents an off-target read in a library built for alpha chains; its size is of limited meaning. This chain uses TRBV3-1 with TRBJ1-6, with D unresolved. CDR3 length: 15 residues. CDR1 and CDR2 from the germline V gene are LGHDT and YNNKEL (reference sequence). Trimming took 4 bases from V and 8 from J, leaving 15 bases between them. In nucleotides, the CDR3 is TGTGCCAGCAGCCTTGGGCCGGATGGGGATTCACCCCTCCACTTT. It is translated as CASSLGPDGDSPLHF.

In its sample, this clonotype ranks as medium-sized. This beta chain was picked up by a library intended for alpha chains and is off target, so its count carries little meaning. This sequence joins TRBV5-1 and TRBJ2-2; D is unclear. Germline V gene data show CDR1 as SGHRS and CDR2 as YFSETQ. V lost 2 bases to trimming and J lost 7 bases, with 3 bases between them. The length of the CDR3 is 11 residues. CDR3 bases: TGCGCCAGCAGCTTCGGCGGGGAGCTGTTTTTT. Protein sequence: CASSFGGELFF.

Ten or more counts support this clonotype. A library made for alpha chains picked up this beta chain off target, so its size means little. The chain recombines TRBV27 with TRBJ2-1; TRBD2 matches at 9 bases. Germline V gene lookup returns CDR1 MNHEY and CDR2 SMNVEV (reference sequence). V lost 3 bases and J lost 7; bases outside the gene matches: 13. This CDR3 comprises 17 residues. The CDR3: CASSLRRLAGIVNEQFF. Written as DNA, the CDR3 is TGTGCCAGCAGTTTGAGGAGGCTAGCGGGAATAGTGAATGAGCAGTTCTTC.

By sample share, this clonotype is medium-sized. This beta chain slipped into a library made for alpha chains as a stray read, so its size is not meaningful. This sequence joins TRBV5-4 and TRBJ2-3, with unresolved D. There are 16 residues in the CDR3. Germline V lookup: CDR1 SGHNT, CDR2 YYREEE (reference sequence). V was shortened by 0 bases and J by 0 bases, with 11 bases between the two germline ends. CDR3 loop: CASSLGSSASTDTQYF. The CDR3 nucleotides read TGTGCCAGCAGCTTGGGATCCTCCGCTAGCACAGATACGCAGTATTTT. Together with reference TRBV5-4 and TRBJ2-3, the CDR3 gives the full variable domain: ETGVTQSPTHLIKTRGQQVTLRCSSQSGHNTVSWYQQALGQGPQFIFQYYREEENGRGNFPPRFSGLQFPNYSSELNVNALELDDSALYLCASSLGSSASTDTQYFGPGTRLTVL.